This T cell receptor beta chain was recovered during a study of T-cell reconstitution after alpha-beta-depleted transplantation in children. Unique molecular identifiers tagged the TCRbeta library. From the PCR reads, TCRdb called clonotypes with MiXCR, one entry per CDR3 protein. The sample includes hundreds of thousands of distinct CDR3 sequences, roughly a sixth of them seen just once. General study points: Several patients had high TCRbeta diversity at day 60; it came from surviving recipient T cells and thymic progenitors. It was reported that alpha-beta T cells came from several hundred expanded graft clones (about two months after transplant).

Germline values: CDR1 SGHAT, CDR2 FQNNGV. Germline trimming cut 0 bases from V and 6 bases from J; bases unmatched to any gene: 4. The CDR3 runs 16 residues. This clonotype was found a few times. Its target is not known. This TCR came from a male patient aged 2-10 years who had a stem cell transplant for acute lymphoblastic leukemia, so the T cells may come from the graft donor. This chain links TRBV11-2 with TRBJ2-3, with 12 bases that match TRBD2. Here the sequenced sample was PBMCs, mostly from graft donor cells, taken 360 days after TCRalphabeta/CD19-depleted stem cell transplant. CDR3: CASSLDLAGGRDTQYF. The CDR3 nucleotides are TGTGCCAGCAGCTTAGATCTAGCGGGGGGGCGGGATACGCAGTATTTT.